This TCR beta chain was sequenced for a study of cytomegalovirus exposure and HLA in healthy donors. Whole-study results and caveats: Later analysis identified a missense DCLRE1C variant that was linked to TCR beta V- and J-gene trimming.

A multiplex PCR was run with 60 Vbeta primers and 13 Jbeta primers. Data came from immunoSEQ multiplex PCR; TCRdb stores just in-frame clones and leaves some out. The repertoire includes about 160,000 clones, approximately 84% of them detected once, and around 3.2% sits in the top ten. V trimming: 1 base; J trimming: 6 bases; junction bases outside the gene matches: 13. CDR1 is LGHNA, CDR2 YSLEER, per germline. The CDR3 runs to 17 residues. In the case of this clone: The antigen is unknown.

The sequenced sample was PBMCs. The TCR originated in a woman aged 50 to 60 in good health and CMV-seropositive. This rearrangement joins TRBV4-3 to TRBJ2-7; 9 nucleotides agree with TRBD1. This CDR3 is CASSQVWGGTGRVEQYF. Written as DNA, the CDR3 is TGCGCCAGCAGCCAAGTTTGGGGAGGGACAGGGCGGGTCGAGCAGTACTTC.